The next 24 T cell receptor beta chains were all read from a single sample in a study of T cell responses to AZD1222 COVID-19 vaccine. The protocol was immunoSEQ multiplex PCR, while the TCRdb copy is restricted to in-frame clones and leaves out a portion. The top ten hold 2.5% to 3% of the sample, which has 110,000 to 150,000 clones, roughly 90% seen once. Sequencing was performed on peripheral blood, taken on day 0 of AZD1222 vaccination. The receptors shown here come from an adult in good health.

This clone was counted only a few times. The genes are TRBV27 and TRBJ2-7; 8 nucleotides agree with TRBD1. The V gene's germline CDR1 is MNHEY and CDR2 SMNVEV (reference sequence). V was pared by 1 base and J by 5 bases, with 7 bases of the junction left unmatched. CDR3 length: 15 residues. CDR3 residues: CASSLWGGQGNEQYF. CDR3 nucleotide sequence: TGTGCCAGCAGTTTATGGGGAGGACAGGGCAACGAGCAGTACTTC.

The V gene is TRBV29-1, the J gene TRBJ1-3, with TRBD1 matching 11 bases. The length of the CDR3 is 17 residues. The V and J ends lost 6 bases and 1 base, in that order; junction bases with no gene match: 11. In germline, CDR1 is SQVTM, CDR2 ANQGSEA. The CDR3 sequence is CSVEGQGEAKSGNTIYF. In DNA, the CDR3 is TGCAGCGTCGAGGGACAGGGGGAGGCAAAATCTGGAAACACCATATATTTT.

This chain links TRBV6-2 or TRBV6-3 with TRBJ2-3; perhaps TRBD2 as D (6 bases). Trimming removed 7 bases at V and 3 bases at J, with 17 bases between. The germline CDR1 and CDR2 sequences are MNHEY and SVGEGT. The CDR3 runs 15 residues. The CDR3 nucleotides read TGTGCCAGCACCCCGTACGGGGGTCAGACAGATACGCAGTATTTT. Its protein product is CASTPYGGQTDTQYF.

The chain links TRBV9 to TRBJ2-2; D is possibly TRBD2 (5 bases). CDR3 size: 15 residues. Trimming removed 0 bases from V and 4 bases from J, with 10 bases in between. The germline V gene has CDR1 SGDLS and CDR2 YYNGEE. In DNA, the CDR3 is TGTGCCAGCAGCGTAGGAGGAGGAATCACCGGGGAGCTGTTTTTT. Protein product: CASSVGGGITGELFF.

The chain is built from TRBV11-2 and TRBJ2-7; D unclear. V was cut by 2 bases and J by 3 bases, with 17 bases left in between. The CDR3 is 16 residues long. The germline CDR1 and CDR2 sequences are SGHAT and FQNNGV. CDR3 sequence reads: CASSLRVKGVDYEQYF. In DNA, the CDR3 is TGTGCCAGCAGCTTACGAGTGAAGGGTGTAGACTACGAGCAGTACTTC. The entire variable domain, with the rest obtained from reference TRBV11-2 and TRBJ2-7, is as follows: EAGVAQSPRYKIIEKRQSVAFWCNPISGHATLYWYQQILGQGPKLLIQFQNNGVVDDSQLPKDRFSAERLKGVDSTLKIQPAKLEDSAVYLCASSLRVKGVDYEQYFGPGTRLTVT.

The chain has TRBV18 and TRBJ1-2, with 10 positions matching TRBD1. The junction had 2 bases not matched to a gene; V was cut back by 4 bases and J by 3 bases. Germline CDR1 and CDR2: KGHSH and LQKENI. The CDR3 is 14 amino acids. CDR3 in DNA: TGTGCCAGCTCACTTGGACAGGGGGACTATGGCTACACCTTC. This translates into CASSLGQGDYGYTF.

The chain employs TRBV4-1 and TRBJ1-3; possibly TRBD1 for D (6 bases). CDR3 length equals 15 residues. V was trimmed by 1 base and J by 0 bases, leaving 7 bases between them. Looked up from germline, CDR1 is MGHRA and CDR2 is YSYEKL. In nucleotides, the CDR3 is TGCGCCAGCAGCCAAGGACAGGTCTCTGGAAACACCATATATTTT. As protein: CASSQGQVSGNTIYF.

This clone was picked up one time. The CDR3 sequence: CASSSDRGTTNEKLFF. CDR3 sequence (DNA): TGTGCCAGCAGCTCGGACAGGGGAACTACTAATGAAAAACTGTTTTTT. The chain carries TRBV7-2 and TRBJ1-4; 9 bases align to TRBD1. In germline, CDR1 is SGHTA, CDR2 FQGNSA. V was clipped by 4 bases and J by 2 bases; unmatched bases: 5. CDR3 size: 16 residues.

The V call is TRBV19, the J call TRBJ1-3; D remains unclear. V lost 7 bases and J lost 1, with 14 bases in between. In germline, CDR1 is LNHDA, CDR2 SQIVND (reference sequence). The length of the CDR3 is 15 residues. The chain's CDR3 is CASTTKYTSGNTIYF. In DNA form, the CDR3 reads TGTGCCAGTACCACAAAGTACACATCTGGAAACACCATATATTTT.

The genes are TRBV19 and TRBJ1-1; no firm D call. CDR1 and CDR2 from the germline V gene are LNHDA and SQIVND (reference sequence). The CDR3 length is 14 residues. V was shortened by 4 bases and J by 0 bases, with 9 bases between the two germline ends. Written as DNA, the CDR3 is TGTGCCAGTAGTAATATCGGGTTGAACACTGAAGCTTTCTTT. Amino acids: CASSNIGLNTEAFF.

Written as DNA, the CDR3 is TGTGCCAGCAGTCACAGGGAGACCCAGTACTTC. It yields the protein CASSHRETQYF. The J gene is TRBJ2-5, the V gene TRBV25-1; D is perhaps TRBD1 (5 bases). CDR3 length: 11 residues. Trimming took 5 bases from V and 5 from J, leaving 6 bases between them. Germline loops: CDR1 MGHDK, CDR2 SYGVNS.

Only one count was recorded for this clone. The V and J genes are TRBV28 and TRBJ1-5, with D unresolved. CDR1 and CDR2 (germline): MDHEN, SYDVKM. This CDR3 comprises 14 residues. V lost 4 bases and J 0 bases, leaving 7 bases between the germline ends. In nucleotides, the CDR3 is TGTGCCAGCAGTTCCCCCTCTAGCAATCAGCCCCAGCATTTT. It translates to CASSSPSSNQPQHF.

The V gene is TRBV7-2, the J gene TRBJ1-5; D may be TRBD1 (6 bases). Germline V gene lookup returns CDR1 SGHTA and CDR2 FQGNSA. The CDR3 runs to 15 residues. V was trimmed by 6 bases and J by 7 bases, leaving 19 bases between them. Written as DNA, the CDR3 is TGTGCCAGCAGTCCTACCCGGGGGCCGGGCCAGCCCCAGCATTTT. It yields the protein CASSPTRGPGQPQHF.

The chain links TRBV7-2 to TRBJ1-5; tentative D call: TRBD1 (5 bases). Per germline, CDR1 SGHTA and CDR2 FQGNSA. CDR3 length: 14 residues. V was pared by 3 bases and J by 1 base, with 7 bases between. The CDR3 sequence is CASSFWGSNQPQHF. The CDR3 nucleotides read TGTGCCAGCAGCTTCTGGGGGAGCAATCAGCCCCAGCATTTT.

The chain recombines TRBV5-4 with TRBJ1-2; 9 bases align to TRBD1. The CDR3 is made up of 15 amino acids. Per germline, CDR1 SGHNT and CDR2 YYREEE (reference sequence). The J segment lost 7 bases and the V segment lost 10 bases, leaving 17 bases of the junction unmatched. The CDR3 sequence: CAVGDRGAPKGGYTF. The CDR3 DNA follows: TGTGCCGTGGGCGACAGGGGGGCACCGAAGGGTGGCTACACCTTC.

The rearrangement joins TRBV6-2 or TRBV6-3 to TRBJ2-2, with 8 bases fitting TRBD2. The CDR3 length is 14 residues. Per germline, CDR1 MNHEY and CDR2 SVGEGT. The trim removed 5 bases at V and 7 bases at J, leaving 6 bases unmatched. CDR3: CASSPRTSSGELFF. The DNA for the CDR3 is TGTGCCAGCAGTCCACGGACTAGCAGCGGGGAGCTGTTTTTT.

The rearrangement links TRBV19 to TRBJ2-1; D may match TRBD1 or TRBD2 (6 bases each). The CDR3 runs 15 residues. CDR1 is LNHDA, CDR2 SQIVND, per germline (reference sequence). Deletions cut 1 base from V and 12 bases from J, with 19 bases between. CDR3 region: CASSIVREPPRGQFF. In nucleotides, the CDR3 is TGTGCCAGTAGTATAGTACGGGAGCCACCCAGGGGGCAGTTCTTC. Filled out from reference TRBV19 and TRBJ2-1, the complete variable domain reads DGGITQSPKYLFRKEGQNVTLSCEQNLNHDAMYWYRQDPGQGLRLIYYSQIVNDFQKGDIAEGYSVSREKKESFPLTVTSAQKNPTAFYLCASSIVREPPRGQFFGPGTRLTVL.

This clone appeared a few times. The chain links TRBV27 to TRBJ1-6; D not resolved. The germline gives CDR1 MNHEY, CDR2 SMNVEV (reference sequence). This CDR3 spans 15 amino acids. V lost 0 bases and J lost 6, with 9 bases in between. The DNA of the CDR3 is TGTGCCAGCAGTTTATCCCAGGACGCTAATTCACCCCTCCACTTT. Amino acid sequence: CASSLSQDANSPLHF.

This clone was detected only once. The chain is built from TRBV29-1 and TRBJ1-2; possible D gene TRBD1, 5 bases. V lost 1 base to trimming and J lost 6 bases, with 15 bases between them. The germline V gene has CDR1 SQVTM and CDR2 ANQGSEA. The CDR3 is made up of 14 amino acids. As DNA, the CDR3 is TGCAGCGTTGAAGTTCAGTGGGGGGTTCATGGCTACACCTTC. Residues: CSVEVQWGVHGYTF.

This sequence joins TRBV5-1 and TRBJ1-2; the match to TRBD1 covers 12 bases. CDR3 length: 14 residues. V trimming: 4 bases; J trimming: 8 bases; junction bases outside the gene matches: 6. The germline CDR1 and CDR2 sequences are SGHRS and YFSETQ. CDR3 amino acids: CASSQGQGAWGYTF. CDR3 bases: TGCGCCAGCAGCCAGGGACAGGGGGCGTGGGGCTACACCTTC.

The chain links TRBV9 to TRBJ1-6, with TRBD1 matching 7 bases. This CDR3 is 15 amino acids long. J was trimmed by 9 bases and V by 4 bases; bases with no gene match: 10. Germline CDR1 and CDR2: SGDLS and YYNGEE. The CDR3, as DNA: TGTGCCAGCAGCCCTCTTGGCAGGGGGAGTTCACCCCTCCACTTT. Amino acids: CASSPLGRGSSPLHF.

In DNA form, the CDR3 reads TGTGCCAGCAGCAAAGTGGCGCTCAGGCTAGAAAAACTGTTTTTT. Its protein product is CASSKVALRLEKLFF. The J gene is TRBJ1-4, the V gene TRBV21-1; the tabulated D call, TRBD1, remains unverified against the DNA. TRBV21-1 is an annotated pseudogene. CDR3 length: 15 residues.

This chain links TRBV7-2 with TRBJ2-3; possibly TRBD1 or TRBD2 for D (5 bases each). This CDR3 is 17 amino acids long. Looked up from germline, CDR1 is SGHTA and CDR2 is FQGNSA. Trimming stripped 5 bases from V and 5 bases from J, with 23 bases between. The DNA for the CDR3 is TGTGCCAGCAGCCAATTCGGGGCCCTAGAATGGAGAGATACGCAGTATTTT. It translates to CASSQFGALEWRDTQYF. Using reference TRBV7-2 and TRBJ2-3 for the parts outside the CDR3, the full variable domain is GAGVSQSPSNKVTEKGKDVELRCDPISGHTALYWYRQSLGQGLEFLIYFQGNSAPDKSGLPSDRFSAERTGGSVSTLTIQRTQQEDSAVYLCASSQFGALEWRDTQYFGPGTRLTVL.

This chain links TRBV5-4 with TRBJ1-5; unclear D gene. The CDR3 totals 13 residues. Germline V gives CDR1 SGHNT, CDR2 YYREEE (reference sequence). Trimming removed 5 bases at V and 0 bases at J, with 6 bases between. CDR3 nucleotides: TGTGCCAGCAGATCGTTTAGCAATCAGCCCCAGCATTTT. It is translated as CASRSFSNQPQHF.